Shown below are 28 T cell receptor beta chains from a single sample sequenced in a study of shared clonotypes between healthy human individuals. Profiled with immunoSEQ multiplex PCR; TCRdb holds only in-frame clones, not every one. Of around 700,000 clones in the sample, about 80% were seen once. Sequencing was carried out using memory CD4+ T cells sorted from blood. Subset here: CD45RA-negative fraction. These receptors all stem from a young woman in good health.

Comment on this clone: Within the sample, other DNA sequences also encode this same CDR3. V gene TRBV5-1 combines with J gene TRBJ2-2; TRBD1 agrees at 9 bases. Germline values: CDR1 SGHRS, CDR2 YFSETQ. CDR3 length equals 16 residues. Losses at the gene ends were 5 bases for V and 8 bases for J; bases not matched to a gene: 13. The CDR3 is CASSFESGTGYGELFF. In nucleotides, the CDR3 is TGCGCCAGCAGTTTTGAAAGCGGGACAGGGTATGGGGAGCTGTTTTTT.

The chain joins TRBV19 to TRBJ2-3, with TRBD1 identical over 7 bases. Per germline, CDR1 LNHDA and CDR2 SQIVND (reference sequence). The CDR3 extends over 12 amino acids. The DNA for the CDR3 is TGTGCTACAGGGGAGAACACAGATACGCAGTATTTT. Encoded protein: CATGENTDTQYF. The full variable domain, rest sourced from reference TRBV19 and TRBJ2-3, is DGGITQSPKYLFRKEGQNVTLSCEQNLNHDAMYWYRQDPGQGLRLIYYSQIVNDFQKGDIAEGYSVSREKKESFPLTVTSAQKNPTAFYLCATGENTDTQYFGPGTRLTVL.

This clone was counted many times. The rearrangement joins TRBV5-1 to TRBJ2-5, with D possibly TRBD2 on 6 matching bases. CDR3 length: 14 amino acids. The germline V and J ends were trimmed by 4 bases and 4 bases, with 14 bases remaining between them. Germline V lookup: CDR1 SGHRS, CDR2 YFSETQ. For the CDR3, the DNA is TGCGCCAGCAGCACGTTGGGGGGATTAGAGACCCAGTACTTC. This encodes CASSTLGGLETQYF.

The DNA for the CDR3 is TGCGCCAGCAGGGGACGGGCGGATACCTACGAGCAGTACTTC. Translation: CASRGRADTYEQYF. The V and J genes are TRBV5-1 and TRBJ2-7, with D perhaps matching TRBD1 or TRBD2 (5 bases each). The V end lost 5 bases, the J end lost 2 bases, and 14 bases lay between the germline ends. The length of the CDR3 is 14 residues. The V gene's germline CDR1 is SGHRS and CDR2 YFSETQ.

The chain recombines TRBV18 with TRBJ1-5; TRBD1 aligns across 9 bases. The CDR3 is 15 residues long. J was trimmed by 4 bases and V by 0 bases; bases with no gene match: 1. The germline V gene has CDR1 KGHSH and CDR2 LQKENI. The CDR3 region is CASSPPGTGNQPQHF. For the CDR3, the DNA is TGTGCCAGCTCACCACCCGGGACAGGGAATCAGCCCCAGCATTTT. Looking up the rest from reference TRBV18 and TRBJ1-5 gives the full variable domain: NAGVMQNPRHLVRRRGQEARLRCSPMKGHSHVYWYRQLPEEGLKFMVYLQKENIIDESGMPKERFSAEFPKEGPSILRIQQVVRGDSAAYFCASSPPGTGNQPQHFGDGTRLSIL.

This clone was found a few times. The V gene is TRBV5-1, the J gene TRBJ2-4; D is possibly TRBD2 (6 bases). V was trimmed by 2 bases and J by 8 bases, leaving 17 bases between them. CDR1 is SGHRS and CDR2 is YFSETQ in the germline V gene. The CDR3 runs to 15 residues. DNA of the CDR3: TGCGCCAGCAGCTTCATCCCCGGGAGTGGGTACATTCAGTACTTC. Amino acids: CASSFIPGSGYIQYF. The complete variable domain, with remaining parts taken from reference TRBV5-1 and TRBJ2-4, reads KAGVTQTPRYLIKTRGQQVTLSCSPISGHRSVSWYQQTPGQGLQFLFEYFSETQRNKGNFPGRFSGRQFSNSRSEMNVSTLELGDSALYLCASSFIPGSGYIQYFGAGTRLSVL.

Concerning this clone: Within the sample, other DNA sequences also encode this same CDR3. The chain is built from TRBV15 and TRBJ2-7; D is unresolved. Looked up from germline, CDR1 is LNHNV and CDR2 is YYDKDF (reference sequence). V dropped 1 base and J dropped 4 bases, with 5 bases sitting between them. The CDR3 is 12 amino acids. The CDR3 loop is CATSRGGYEQYF. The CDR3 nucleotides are TGTGCCACCAGCAGAGGTGGGTACGAGCAGTACTTC. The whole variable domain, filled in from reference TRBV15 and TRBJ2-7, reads DAMVIQNPRYQVTQFGKPVTLSCSQTLNHNVMYWYQQKSSQAPKLLFHYYDKDFNNEADTPDNFQSRRPNTSFCFLDIRSPGLGDTAMYLCATSRGGYEQYFGPGTRLTVT.

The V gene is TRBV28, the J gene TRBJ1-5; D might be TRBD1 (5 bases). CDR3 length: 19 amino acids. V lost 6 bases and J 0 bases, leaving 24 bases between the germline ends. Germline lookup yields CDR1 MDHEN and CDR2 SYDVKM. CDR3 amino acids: CASRTVGDPWRNSNQPQHF. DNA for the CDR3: TGTGCCAGCAGGACCGTGGGGGACCCATGGCGAAATAGCAATCAGCCCCAGCATTTT.

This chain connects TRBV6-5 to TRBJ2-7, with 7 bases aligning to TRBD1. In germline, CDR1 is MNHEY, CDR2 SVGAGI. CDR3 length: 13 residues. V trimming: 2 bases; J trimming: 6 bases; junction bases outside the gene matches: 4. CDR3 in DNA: TGTGCCAGCAGTTACACCACAGGGGCCGAGCAGTACTTC. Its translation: CASSYTTGAEQYF.

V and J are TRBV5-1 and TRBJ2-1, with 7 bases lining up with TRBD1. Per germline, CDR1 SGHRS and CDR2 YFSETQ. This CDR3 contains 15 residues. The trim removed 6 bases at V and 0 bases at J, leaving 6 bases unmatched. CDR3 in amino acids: CASTLGGSSYNEQFF. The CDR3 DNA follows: TGCGCCAGCACCTTAGGGGGCAGCTCCTACAATGAGCAGTTCTTC. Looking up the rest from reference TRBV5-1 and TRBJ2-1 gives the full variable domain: KAGVTQTPRYLIKTRGQQVTLSCSPISGHRSVSWYQQTPGQGLQFLFEYFSETQRNKGNFPGRFSGRQFSNSRSEMNVSTLELGDSALYLCASTLGGSSYNEQFFGPGTRLTVL.

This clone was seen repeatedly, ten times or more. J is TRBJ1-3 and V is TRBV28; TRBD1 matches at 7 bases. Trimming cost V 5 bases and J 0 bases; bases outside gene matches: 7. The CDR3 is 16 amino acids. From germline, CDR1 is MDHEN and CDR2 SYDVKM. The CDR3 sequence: CASSPPGQYSGNTIYF. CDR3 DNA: TGTGCCAGCAGTCCACCGGGACAGTACTCTGGAAACACCATATATTTT.

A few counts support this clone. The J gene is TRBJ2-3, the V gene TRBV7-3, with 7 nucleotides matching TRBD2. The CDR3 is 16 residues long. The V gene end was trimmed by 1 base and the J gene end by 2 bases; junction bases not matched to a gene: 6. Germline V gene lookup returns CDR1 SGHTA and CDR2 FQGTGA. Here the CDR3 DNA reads TGTGCCAGCAGCTTAATGGCTAGCGGTATCACAGATACGCAGTATTTT. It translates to CASSLMASGITDTQYF.

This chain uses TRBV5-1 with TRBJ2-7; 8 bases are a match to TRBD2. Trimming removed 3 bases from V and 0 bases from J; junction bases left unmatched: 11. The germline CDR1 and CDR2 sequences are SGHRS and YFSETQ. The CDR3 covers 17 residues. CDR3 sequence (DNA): TGCGCCAGCAGCTCGGACCCGTTAGCGGGGCGCTCCTACGAGCAGTACTTC. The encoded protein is CASSSDPLAGRSYEQYF.

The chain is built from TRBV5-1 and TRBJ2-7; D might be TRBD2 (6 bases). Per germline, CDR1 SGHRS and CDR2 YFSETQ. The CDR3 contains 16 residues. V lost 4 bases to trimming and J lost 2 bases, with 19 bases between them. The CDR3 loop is CASSPGVVGFTYEQYF. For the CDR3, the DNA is TGCGCCAGCAGCCCGGGAGTGGTAGGGTTTACCTACGAGCAGTACTTC.

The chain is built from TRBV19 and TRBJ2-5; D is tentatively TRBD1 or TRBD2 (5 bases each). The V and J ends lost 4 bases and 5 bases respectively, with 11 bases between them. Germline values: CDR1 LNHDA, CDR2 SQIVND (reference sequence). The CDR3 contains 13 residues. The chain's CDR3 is CASSRGKWETQYF. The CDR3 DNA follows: TGTGCCAGTAGTAGGGGGAAGTGGGAGACCCAGTACTTC.

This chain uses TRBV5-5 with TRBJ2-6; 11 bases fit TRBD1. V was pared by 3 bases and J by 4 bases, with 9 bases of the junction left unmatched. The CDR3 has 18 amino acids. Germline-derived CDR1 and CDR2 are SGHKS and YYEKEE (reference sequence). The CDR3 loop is CASSSTGQGATGANVLTF. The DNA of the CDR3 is TGTGCCAGCAGCTCCACTGGACAGGGGGCAACCGGGGCCAACGTCCTGACTTTC.

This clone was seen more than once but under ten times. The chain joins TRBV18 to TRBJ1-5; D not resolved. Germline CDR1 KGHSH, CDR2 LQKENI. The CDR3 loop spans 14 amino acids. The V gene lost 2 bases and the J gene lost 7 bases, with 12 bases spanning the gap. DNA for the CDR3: TGTGCCAGCTCACCAGTAGGGTCCCGGCAGCCCCAGCATTTT. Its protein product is CASSPVGSRQPQHF.

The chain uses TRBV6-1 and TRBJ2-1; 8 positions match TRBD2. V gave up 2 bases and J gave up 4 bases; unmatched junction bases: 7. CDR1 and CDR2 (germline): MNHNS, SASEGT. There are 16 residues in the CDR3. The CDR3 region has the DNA TGTGCCAGCAGTGAAAACCCAGCGGGAGTTTACAATGAGCAGTTCTTC. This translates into CASSENPAGVYNEQFF.

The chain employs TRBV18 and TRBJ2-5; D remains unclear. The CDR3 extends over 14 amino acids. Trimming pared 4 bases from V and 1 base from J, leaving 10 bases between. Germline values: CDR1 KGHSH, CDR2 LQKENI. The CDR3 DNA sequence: TGTGCCAGCTCACGTGCGTTAGGCCAAGAGACCCAGTACTTC. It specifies CASSRALGQETQYF.

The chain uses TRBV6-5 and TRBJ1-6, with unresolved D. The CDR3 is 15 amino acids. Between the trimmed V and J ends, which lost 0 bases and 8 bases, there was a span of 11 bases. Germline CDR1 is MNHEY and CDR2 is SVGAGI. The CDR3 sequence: CASSYSRGKDSPLHF. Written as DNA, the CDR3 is TGTGCCAGCAGTTACTCGAGAGGGAAGGATTCACCCCTCCACTTT.

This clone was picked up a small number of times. Here the CDR3 DNA reads TGTGCCAGCAGCAAGCCTGTACGGGGGGGCACAGATACGCAGTATTTT. It encodes CASSKPVRGGTDTQYF. The chain joins TRBV5-4 to TRBJ2-3; 7 nucleotides line up with TRBD2. V trimming: 4 bases; J trimming: 1 base; junction bases outside the gene matches: 9. The CDR3 consists of 16 residues. Germline loops: CDR1 SGHNT, CDR2 YYREEE (reference sequence).

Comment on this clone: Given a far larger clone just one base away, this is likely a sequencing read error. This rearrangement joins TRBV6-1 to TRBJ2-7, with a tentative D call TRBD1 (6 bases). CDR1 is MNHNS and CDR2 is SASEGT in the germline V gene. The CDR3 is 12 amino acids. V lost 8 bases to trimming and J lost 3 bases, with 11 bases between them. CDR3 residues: CASGGQFYEQYF. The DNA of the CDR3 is TGTGCCAGCGGTGGACAGTTCTACGAGCAGTACTTC.

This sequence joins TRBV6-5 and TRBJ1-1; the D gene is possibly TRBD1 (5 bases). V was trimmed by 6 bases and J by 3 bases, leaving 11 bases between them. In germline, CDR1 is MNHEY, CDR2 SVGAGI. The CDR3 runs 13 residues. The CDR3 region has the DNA TGTGCCAGCAGAAGAACCAGGGACACTGAAGCTTTCTTT. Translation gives CASRRTRDTEAFF.

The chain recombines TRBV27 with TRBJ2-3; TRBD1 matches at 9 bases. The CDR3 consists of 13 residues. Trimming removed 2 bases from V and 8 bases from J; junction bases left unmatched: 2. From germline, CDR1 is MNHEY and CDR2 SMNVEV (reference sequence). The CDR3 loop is CASSLGTGSTQYF. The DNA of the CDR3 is TGTGCCAGCAGTTTAGGGACAGGGTCTACGCAGTATTTT.

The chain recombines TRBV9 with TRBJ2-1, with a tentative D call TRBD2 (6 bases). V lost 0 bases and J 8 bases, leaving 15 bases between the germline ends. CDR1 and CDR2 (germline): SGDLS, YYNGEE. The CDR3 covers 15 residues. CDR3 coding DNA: TGTGCCAGCAGCGTAGGAGGGTCCGGGAGCTATGAGCAGTTCTTC. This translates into CASSVGGSGSYEQFF.

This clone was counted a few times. DNA for the CDR3: TGTGCCAGTAGTAGACAGAGAAATGAAGACACTGAAGCTTTCTTT. The encoded protein is CASSRQRNEDTEAFF. The genes are TRBV19 and TRBJ1-1; tentatively, D is TRBD1 (5 bases). This CDR3 has 15 amino acids. V was pared by 4 bases and J by 3 bases, with 15 bases between. Germline CDR1 LNHDA, CDR2 SQIVND (reference sequence).

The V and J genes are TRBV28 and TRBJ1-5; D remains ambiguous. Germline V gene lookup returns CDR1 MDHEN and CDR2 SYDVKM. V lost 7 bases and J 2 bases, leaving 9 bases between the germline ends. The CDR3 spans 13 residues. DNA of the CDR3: TGTGCCAGCAATAGGGCTCGCAATCAGCCCCAGCATTTT. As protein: CASNRARNQPQHF.

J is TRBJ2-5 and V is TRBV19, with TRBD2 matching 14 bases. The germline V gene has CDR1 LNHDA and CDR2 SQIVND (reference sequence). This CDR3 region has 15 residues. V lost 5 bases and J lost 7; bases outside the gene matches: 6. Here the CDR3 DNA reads TGTGCCAGTAGTTCGGGACTAGCGGGAGAGGGGACCCAGTACTTC. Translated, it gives CASSSGLAGEGTQYF.